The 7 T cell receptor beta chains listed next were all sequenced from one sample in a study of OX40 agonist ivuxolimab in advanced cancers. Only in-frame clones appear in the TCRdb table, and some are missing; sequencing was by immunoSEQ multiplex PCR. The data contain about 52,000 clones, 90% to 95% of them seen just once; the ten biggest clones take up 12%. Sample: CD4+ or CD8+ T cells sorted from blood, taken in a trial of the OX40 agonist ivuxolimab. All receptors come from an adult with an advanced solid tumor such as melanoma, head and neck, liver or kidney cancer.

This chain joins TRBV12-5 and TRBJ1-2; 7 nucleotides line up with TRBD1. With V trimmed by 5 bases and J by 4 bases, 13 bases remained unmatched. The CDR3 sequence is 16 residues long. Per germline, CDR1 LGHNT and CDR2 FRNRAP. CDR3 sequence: CASGPGTGQPTYGYTF. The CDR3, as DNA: TGTGCTAGTGGTCCAGGGACGGGACAGCCAACCTATGGCTACACCTTC.

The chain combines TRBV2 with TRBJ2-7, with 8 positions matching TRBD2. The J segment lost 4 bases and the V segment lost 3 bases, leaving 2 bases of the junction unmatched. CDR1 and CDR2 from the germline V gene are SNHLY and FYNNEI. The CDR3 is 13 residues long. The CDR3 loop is CASSDAGGYEQYF. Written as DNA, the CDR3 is TGTGCCAGCAGTGACGCGGGAGGTTACGAGCAGTACTTC.

This CDR3 is CASSLFSSGSDNEQFF. DNA for the CDR3: TGTGCCAGCAGCTTGTTTTCAAGCGGGAGCGACAATGAGCAGTTCTTC. V is TRBV5-8 and J is TRBJ2-1, with 8 nucleotides matching TRBD2. CDR3 length: 16 amino acids. The germline V gene has CDR1 SGHTS and CDR2 YDEGEE. V shed 1 base and J 5 bases; nucleotides not matched to a gene: 8.

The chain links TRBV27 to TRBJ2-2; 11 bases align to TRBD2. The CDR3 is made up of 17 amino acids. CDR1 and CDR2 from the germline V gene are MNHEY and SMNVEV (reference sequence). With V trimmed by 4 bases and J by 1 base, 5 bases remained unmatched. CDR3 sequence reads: CASSSLAGGQNTGELFF. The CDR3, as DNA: TGTGCCAGCAGTTCCCTAGCGGGAGGACAGAACACCGGGGAGCTGTTTTTT.

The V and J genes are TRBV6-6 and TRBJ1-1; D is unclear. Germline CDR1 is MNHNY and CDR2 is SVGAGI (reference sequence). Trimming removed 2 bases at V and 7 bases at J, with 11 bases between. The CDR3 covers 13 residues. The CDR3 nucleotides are TGTGCCAGCAGTTACCCGGGTAGGAATGAAGCTTTCTTT. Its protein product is CASSYPGRNEAFF.

This CDR3 is CASGGDTQYF. For the CDR3, the DNA is TGTGCCAGCGGGGGAGATACGCAGTATTTT. The chain combines TRBV9 with TRBJ2-3, with D perhaps assigned TRBD1 or TRBD2 (5 bases each). The germline V gene has CDR1 SGDLS and CDR2 YYNGEE. The V end lost 7 bases, the J end lost 5 bases, and 5 bases lay between the germline ends. CDR3 length equals 10 residues.

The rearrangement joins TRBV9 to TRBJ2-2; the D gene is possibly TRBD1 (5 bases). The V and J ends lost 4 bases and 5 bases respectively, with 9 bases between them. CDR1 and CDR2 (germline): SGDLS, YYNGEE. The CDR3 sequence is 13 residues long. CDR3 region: CASSLSGTGELFF. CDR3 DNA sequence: TGTGCCAGCAGCTTATCAGGGACCGGGGAGCTGTTTTTT.